Each of the 26 T cell receptor beta chains below was sequenced from the same sample in a study of response to subunit inactivated influenza vaccine. Each CDR3 protein gets one entry after TCRdb re-called the RT-PCR reads with MiXCR. The data show 530,000 or so distinct CDR3 sequences, about 25% seen once. The sequencing used CD4+ T cells sorted from PBMCs, collected around 5 days after vaccination. The receptors stem from a middle-aged man who received an inactivated influenza vaccine.

This clonotype has just a few counts. The genes are TRBV24-1 and TRBJ2-6; no definite D call. This CDR3 is 17 amino acids long. The V end was cut by 0 bases, the J end by 0 bases, with 8 bases between. Germline V gives CDR1 KGHDR, CDR2 SFDVKD. The CDR3 reads CATSDLNRASGANVLTF. In nucleotides, the CDR3 is TGTGCCACCAGTGATTTGAACCGGGCCTCTGGGGCCAACGTCCTGACTTTC.

This clonotype appeared a single time. J is TRBJ2-1 and V is TRBV20-1, with 12 bases lining up with TRBD2. Germline lookup yields CDR1 DFQATT and CDR2 SNEGSKA (reference sequence). The V and J ends lost 2 bases and 10 bases, in that order; junction bases with no gene match: 9. The CDR3 totals 15 residues. In nucleotides, the CDR3 is TGCAGTGCTAGATTCCCTAGCGGGAGGGCTAGGGAGCAGTTCTTC. This encodes CSARFPSGRAREQFF.

This chain links TRBV12-3 or TRBV12-4 with TRBJ2-1, with 10 bases aligning to TRBD2. V was clipped by 0 bases and J by 7 bases; unmatched bases: 18. This CDR3 region has 20 residues. This CDR3 is CASSLALGLSGTSVRNEQFF. In nucleotides, the CDR3 is TGTGCCAGCAGTTTAGCGCTAGGTTTATCTGGGACTAGCGTTAGGAATGAGCAGTTCTTC.

The chain uses TRBV7-3 and TRBJ1-1; D not resolved. Germline-derived CDR1 and CDR2 are SGHTA and FQGTGA. This CDR3 region has 13 residues. Trimming shortened V by 5 bases and J by 2 bases, and 9 bases separated the two germline ends. The CDR3 DNA reads as TGTGCCAGCAGCCAAGGCCATAACACTGAAGCTTTCTTT. Translation gives CASSQGHNTEAFF.

This clonotype was observed a handful of times. The rearrangement uses TRBV12-3 or TRBV12-4 and TRBJ1-5; 9 positions agree with TRBD1. This CDR3 has 16 residues. Trimming at V came to 6 bases and at J to 1 base, leaving 7 bases not matched to a gene. The CDR3 DNA follows: TGTGCCAGCAGGACTAGCGGGACAGGGAGCAATCAGCCCCAGCATTTT. Its translation is CASRTSGTGSNQPQHF.

Written as DNA, the CDR3 is TGTGCCAGCAGCTTATCGGGGTCGGGTGCGGCGGGAAACATTCAGTACTTC. Amino acids: CASSLSGSGAAGNIQYF. The genes are TRBV7-9 and TRBJ2-4, with a tentative D call TRBD2 (5 bases). The CDR3 has 17 amino acids. V lost 2 bases and J 6 bases, leaving 20 bases between the germline ends. CDR1 and CDR2 (germline): SEHNR, FQNEAQ (reference sequence).

This clonotype was observed a few times. This chain links TRBV9 with TRBJ2-2, with TRBD2 identical over 8 bases. This CDR3 region has 14 residues. Per germline, CDR1 SGDLS and CDR2 YYNGEE. J was trimmed by 6 bases and V by 0 bases; bases with no gene match: 1. The CDR3 loop is CASSVASGSGELFF. The CDR3 nucleotides read TGTGCCAGCAGCGTAGCTAGCGGGTCCGGGGAGCTGTTTTTT. Full variable domain (rest looked up from reference TRBV9 and TRBJ2-2): DSGVTQTPKHLITATGQRVTLRCSPRSGDLSVYWYQQSLDQGLQFLIQYYNGEERAKGNILERFSAQQFPDLHSELNLSSLELGDSALYFCASSVASGSGELFFGEGSRLTVL.

The CDR3 nucleotides read TGTGCCAGCAGCTTACTTTGGGATCAGCCCCAGCATTTT. It is translated as CASSLLWDQPQHF. The chain is built from TRBV7-8 and TRBJ1-5; D is uncertain. The CDR3 is 13 residues long. Germline V gene sequence: CDR1 SGHVS, CDR2 FQNEAQ. Trimming took 2 bases from V and 5 from J, leaving 7 bases between them. The full variable domain, its missing parts supplied by reference TRBV7-8 and TRBJ1-5, is GAGVSQSPRYKVAKRGQDVALRCDPISGHVSLFWYQQALGQGPEFLTYFQNEAQLDKSGLPSDRFFAERPEGSVSTLKIQRTQQEDSAVYLCASSLLWDQPQHFGDGTRLSIL.

The chain employs TRBV5-4 and TRBJ2-1; TRBD2 agrees at 8 bases. The CDR3 runs 14 residues. Germline CDR1 is SGHNT and CDR2 is YYREEE (reference sequence). V gave up 5 bases and J gave up 8 bases; unmatched junction bases: 9. In DNA form, the CDR3 reads TGTGCCAGCAGTTACGGGACTAGTTATTATGAGCAGTTCTTC. It is translated as CASSYGTSYYEQFF.

CDR3 region: CASSLRGGLSNEQFF. The CDR3 DNA is TGCGCCAGCAGCTTGCGGGGGGGCCTGAGCAATGAGCAGTTCTTC. The chain recombines TRBV5-1 with TRBJ2-1; 8 bases match TRBD2. V dropped 1 base and J dropped 6; count of bases not matched to a gene: 6. Germline CDR1 reads SGHRS; CDR2 reads YFSETQ. This CDR3 is built from 15 residues.

The chain carries TRBV11-2 and TRBJ2-5; D is undetermined. The germline V gene encodes CDR1 SGHAT and CDR2 FQNNGV. This CDR3 is built from 13 residues. Trimming shortened V by 5 bases and J by 5 bases, and 12 bases separated the two germline ends. The CDR3 sequence is CASSPSALETQYF. CDR3 DNA sequence: TGTGCCAGCAGCCCAAGCGCTTTGGAGACCCAGTACTTC.

Written as DNA, the CDR3 is TGTGCCAGCAGCCCGATTGTGGGACTAGCGGGTGATACCTCCTACGAGCAGTACTTC. Its protein is CASSPIVGLAGDTSYEQYF. The chain uses TRBV5-6 and TRBJ2-7, with TRBD2 matching over 12 bases. V was pared by 4 bases and J by 0 bases, with 14 bases of the junction left unmatched. The CDR3 is 19 amino acids. In germline, CDR1 is SGHDT, CDR2 YYEEEE. The full variable domain, in which reference TRBV5-6 and TRBJ2-7 provide the parts outside the CDR3, is DAGVTQSPTHLIKTRGQQVTLRCSPKSGHDTVSWYQQALGQGPQFIFQYYEEEERQRGNFPDRFSGHQFPNYSSELNVNALLLGDSALYLCASSPIVGLAGDTSYEQYFGPGTRLTVT.

This clonotype occurred a few times. The chain carries TRBV6-5 and TRBJ1-3; D gene ambiguous. CDR1 is MNHEY, CDR2 SVGAGI, per germline. Trimming left V 4 bases short and J 0 bases short, with 7 bases between. This CDR3 spans 14 amino acids. The CDR3 loop is CASSSVSSGNTIYF. Written as DNA, the CDR3 is TGTGCCAGCAGTTCAGTCAGCTCTGGAAACACCATATATTTT.

This clonotype was observed a handful of times. The chain employs TRBV5-1 and TRBJ2-7; D is unclear. The V gene lost 0 bases and the J gene lost 0 bases, with 7 bases spanning the gap. Germline-derived CDR1 and CDR2 are SGHRS and YFSETQ. The CDR3 sequence is 14 residues long. CDR3 sequence: CASSLGTNSYEQYF. Written as DNA, the CDR3 is TGCGCCAGCAGCTTGGGGACCAACTCCTACGAGCAGTACTTC.

This clonotype has a handful of counts. The chain employs TRBV28 and TRBJ2-3, with D possibly TRBD1 on 6 matching bases. The CDR3 sequence is 16 residues long. The germline CDR1 and CDR2 sequences are MDHEN and SYDVKM. Trimming removed 5 bases from V and 0 bases from J, with 15 bases in between. As DNA, the CDR3 is TGTGCCAGCAGTACCAACAGGGTCAAAAGCACAGATACGCAGTATTTT. Translated, it gives CASSTNRVKSTDTQYF.

This clonotype appeared many times. The chain uses TRBV12-3 or TRBV12-4 and TRBJ2-1; 9 bases are a match to TRBD1. Trimming removed 6 bases from V and 11 bases from J; junction bases left unmatched: 11. There are 14 residues in the CDR3. This CDR3 reads CASREQGAGIQQFF. CDR3 DNA sequence: TGTGCCAGCAGGGAACAGGGGGCCGGGATTCAGCAGTTCTTC.

The CDR3 protein is CAITVRVDSPLHF. The CDR3 nucleotides are TGTGCCATCACGGTCAGGGTCGATTCACCCCTCCACTTT. The chain links TRBV10-3 to TRBJ1-6; tentatively, D is TRBD1 (5 bases). Germline V gene lookup returns CDR1 ENHRY and CDR2 SYGVKD. Trimming pared 7 bases from V and 8 bases from J, leaving 12 bases between. CDR3 length equals 13 residues.

The chain joins TRBV12-3 or TRBV12-4 to TRBJ1-1, with 8 positions matching TRBD1. The CDR3 is 19 residues long. V was pared by 3 bases and J by 1 base, with 16 bases of the junction left unmatched. The CDR3 protein is CASSLVGQGVKLGNTEAFF. The DNA for the CDR3 is TGTGCCAGCAGTTTGGTAGGACAGGGTGTAAAGTTGGGGAACACTGAAGCTTTCTTT.

The table lists this clonotype with a few counts. The chain employs TRBV6-2 or TRBV6-3 and TRBJ2-7; D is undetermined. This CDR3 contains 18 residues. Looked up from germline, CDR1 is MNHEY and CDR2 is SVGEGT. V lost 2 bases and J 9 bases, leaving 29 bases between the germline ends. The CDR3 DNA reads TGTGCCAGCAGTTACCCCATTGGCGGACCACGCGCCGACTCGAGGCAGTACTTC. This translates into CASSYPIGGPRADSRQYF.

V usage is TRBV7-2 and J usage is TRBJ2-7; unclear D gene. Germline CDR1 SGHTA, CDR2 FQGNSA. V lost 4 bases to trimming and J lost 4 bases, with 8 bases between them. The CDR3 totals 12 residues. DNA for the CDR3: TGTGCCAGCAGCTACGCTCGATACGAGCAGTACTTC. Its translation: CASSYARYEQYF. Full variable domain (rest looked up from reference TRBV7-2 and TRBJ2-7): GAGVSQSPSNKVTEKGKDVELRCDPISGHTALYWYRQSLGQGLEFLIYFQGNSAPDKSGLPSDRFSAERTGGSVSTLTIQRTQQEDSAVYLCASSYARYEQYFGPGTRLTVT.

The J gene is TRBJ1-1, the V gene TRBV7-2, with 8 bases matching TRBD1. Germline V gene data show CDR1 as SGHTA and CDR2 as FQGNSA. This CDR3 has 15 residues. J was trimmed by 5 bases and V by 2 bases; bases with no gene match: 7. The CDR3 loop is CASSLSTGTGTEAFF. CDR3 bases: TGTGCCAGCAGCTTATCTACAGGGACAGGTACTGAAGCTTTCTTT.

The table lists this clonotype with a few counts. The chain joins TRBV5-1 to TRBJ2-1; TRBD2 agrees at 8 bases. From germline, CDR1 is SGHRS and CDR2 YFSETQ. J was trimmed by 5 bases and V by 7 bases; bases with no gene match: 8. This CDR3 region has 14 residues. The CDR3 coding sequence is TGCGCCAGCGGGGGCGGGAGGACTGACAATGAGCAGTTCTTC. Protein product: CASGGGRTDNEQFF.

The rearrangement links TRBV4-3 to TRBJ2-1; 8 positions agree with TRBD2. Germline CDR1 is LGHNA and CDR2 is YSLEER. V dropped 3 bases and J dropped 5; count of bases not matched to a gene: 15. The CDR3 is 18 residues long. The CDR3 nucleotides read TGCGCCAGCAGCCAGGGTTTCGAGGCGGGGGGTCTCGACAATGAGCAGTTCTTC. Amino acid sequence: CASSQGFEAGGLDNEQFF.

The rearrangement links TRBV9 to TRBJ2-1, with 14 bases that match TRBD2. The CDR3 loop spans 16 amino acids. CDR1 SGDLS and CDR2 YYNGEE come from the germline V gene. The junction had 6 bases not matched to a gene; V was cut back by 0 bases and J by 10 bases. The CDR3 DNA reads as TGTGCCAGCAGCGTAGCGACTAGCGGGAGGGACGGGGAGCAGTTCTTC. Its protein is CASSVATSGRDGEQFF.

This chain joins TRBV5-1 and TRBJ1-1, with D possibly matching TRBD1 (6 bases). The CDR3 is made up of 15 amino acids. Trimming left V 4 bases short and J 0 bases short, with 13 bases between. The germline V gene encodes CDR1 SGHRS and CDR2 YFSETQ. This CDR3 reads CASSAQTGLNTEAFF. DNA for the CDR3: TGCGCCAGCAGCGCCCAGACAGGATTGAACACTGAAGCTTTCTTT.

DNA for the CDR3: TGTGCCAGCAGCCCCCGCGGTGGCGCGGGAGGGTCGCACATTCAGTACTTC. It yields the protein CASSPRGGAGGSHIQYF. The chain links TRBV7-2 to TRBJ2-4; 9 bases match TRBD2. The V gene's germline CDR1 is SGHTA and CDR2 FQGNSA. The CDR3 is made up of 17 amino acids. With 5 bases clipped from V and 8 bases from J, the junction kept 16 bases outside the gene matches.